This TCR beta chain originates from a study of blood T cells in healthy people across ages. Study-wide background: Per every two T cells, about one barcoded beta molecule was captured by template switching. Study-wide results and caveats: Greater diversity and more naive CD4+ cells were seen in long-lived donors than in aged donors. Estimates based on one million T cells were treated as lower bounds.

Germline V gene lookup returns CDR1 SGHTA and CDR2 FQGNSA. V lost 5 bases and J 3 bases, leaving 18 bases between the germline ends. CDR3 length: 16 amino acids. About this clonotype itself: Its antigen is as yet unknown.

Next came a second PCR, run for about 7 to 12 cycles, which used a sample-barcoded 5' primer along with a J-beta primer mix. TCRdb ran MiXCR on the 5' RACE reads and lists one entry per CDR3 protein. The top ten clones hold around 40% of a sample with approximately 800,000 distinct CDR3 sequences, 50% to 65% of them seen once. The sequencing input was blood. This chain links TRBV7-2 with TRBJ2-3, with a possible D match to TRBD2 (5 bases). This TCR was sampled from a man at least 80 years old in good health. CDR3 region: CASSPASSRRTDTQYF. The CDR3 nucleotides read TGTGCCAGCAGCCCGGCTAGCTCCCGCAGGACAGATACGCAGTATTTT. Full variable domain (missing parts from reference TRBV7-2 and TRBJ2-3): GAGVSQSPSNKVTEKGKDVELRCDPISGHTALYWYRQSLGQGLEFLIYFQGNSAPDKSGLPSDRFSAERTGGSVSTLTIQRTQQEDSAVYLCASSPASSRRTDTQYFGPGTRLTVL.